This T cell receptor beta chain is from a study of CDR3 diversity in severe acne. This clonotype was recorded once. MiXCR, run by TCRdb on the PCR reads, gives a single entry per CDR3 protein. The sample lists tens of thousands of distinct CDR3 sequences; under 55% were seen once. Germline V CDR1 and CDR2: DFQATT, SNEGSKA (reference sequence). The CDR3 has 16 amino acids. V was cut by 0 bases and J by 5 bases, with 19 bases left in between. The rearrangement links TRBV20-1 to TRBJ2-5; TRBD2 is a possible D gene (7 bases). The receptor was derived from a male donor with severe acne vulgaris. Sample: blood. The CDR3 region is CSARDSQRDIFETQYF. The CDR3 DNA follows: TGCAGTGCTAGAGATTCGCAGCGGGACATCTTTGAGACCCAGTACTTC.